The 18 T cell receptor beta chains below all came from one sample that was sequenced in a study of immune characterization of retroperitoneal liposarcoma. MiXCR, applied by TCRdb to the PCR reads, yields one record per CDR3 protein. The sample holds under 6,500 distinct CDR3 sequences; about a third are singletons and the top ten take around 27%. Sequenced input: tumor tissue. The receptors here all came from a female donor with retroperitoneal liposarcoma.

The chain links TRBV7-2 to TRBJ2-3; D is unclear. Trimming cost V 5 bases and J 2 bases, with 5 bases left between them. CDR1 SGHTA and CDR2 FQGNSA come from the germline V gene. The CDR3 contains 12 residues. The CDR3 sequence is CASSRYTDTQYF. The CDR3 DNA sequence: TGTGCCAGCAGCCGCTACACAGATACGCAGTATTTT. The entire variable domain, with the rest obtained from reference TRBV7-2 and TRBJ2-3, is as follows: GAGVSQSPSNKVTEKGKDVELRCDPISGHTALYWYRQSLGQGLEFLIYFQGNSAPDKSGLPSDRFSAERTGGSVSTLTIQRTQQEDSAVYLCASSRYTDTQYFGPGTRLTVL.

In the case of this clonotype: Since the CDR3 does not end with the conserved phenylalanine or tryptophan, this likely comes from a read error. J is TRBJ2-5 and V is TRBV6-6; TRBD2 matches at 8 bases. The J call is doubtful: the DNA matches TRBJ2-1 better. CDR3 size: 15 residues. CDR1 and CDR2 (germline): MNHNY, SVGAGI (reference sequence). The CDR3 sequence is CASSPGVAGYNEQFL. As DNA, the CDR3 is TGTGCCAGCAGCCCCGGGGTAGCGGGATACAATGAGCAGTTCTTA.

This clonotype was seen at least ten times. The genes are TRBV5-1 and TRBJ2-5, with TRBD1 matching 9 bases. The CDR3 spans 16 residues. CDR1 is SGHRS, CDR2 YFSETQ, per germline. With 0 bases clipped from V and 9 bases from J, the junction kept 12 bases outside the gene matches. Here the CDR3 reads CASSLVASGQGGSQYF. DNA of the CDR3: TGCGCCAGCAGCTTGGTAGCCTCGGGACAGGGTGGGTCCCAGTACTTC.

This clonotype has ten or more counts. The V gene is TRBV27, the J gene TRBJ2-2, with D unresolved. Germline V gene data show CDR1 as MNHEY and CDR2 as SMNVEV (reference sequence). CDR3 length equals 14 residues. Trimming cost V 7 bases and J 3 bases, with 12 bases left between them. The CDR3 sequence is CASMHPQDTGELFF. CDR3 sequence (DNA): TGTGCCAGCATGCACCCCCAAGACACCGGGGAGCTGTTTTTT.

The chain uses TRBV4-3 and TRBJ2-1; 13 nucleotides match TRBD2. Germline CDR1 reads LGHNA; CDR2 reads YSLEER. This CDR3 contains 16 residues. Unmatched junction bases numbered 10, after V lost 4 bases and J lost 10 bases. CDR3: CASSRREGLAGAEQFF. In DNA, the CDR3 is TGCGCCAGCAGCCGGAGGGAAGGACTAGCGGGAGCCGAGCAGTTCTTC.

This clonotype is deemed medium-sized. This sequence joins TRBV14 and TRBJ2-1; 14 bases line up with TRBD2. Germline V gene sequence: CDR1 SGHDN, CDR2 FVKESK. V shed 1 base, J shed 9 bases, and the junction held 11 bases outside the gene matches. This CDR3 comprises 18 residues. The CDR3 DNA is TGTGCCAGCAGCCAAGGCCCGACTAGCGGGAGGGCCTGGGGTGAGCAGTTCTTC. This translates into CASSQGPTSGRAWGEQFF. Based on the CDR3 plus reference TRBV14 and TRBJ2-1, the full variable domain is EAGVTQFPSHSVIEKGQTVTLRCDPISGHDNLYWYRRVMGKEIKFLLHFVKESKQDESGMPNNRFLAERTGGTYSTLKVQPAELEDSGVYFCASSQGPTSGRAWGEQFFGPGTRLTVL.

A few counts support this clonotype. DNA for the CDR3: TGTGCCAGCAGCTTAGGGGGAGCGGGAGCCACAGATACGCAGTATTTT. This encodes CASSLGGAGATDTQYF. The chain employs TRBV7-8 and TRBJ2-3; TRBD2 matches at 8 bases. Looked up from germline, CDR1 is SGHVS and CDR2 is FQNEAQ. The ends lost 1 base at V and 2 bases at J; junction bases unmatched: 5. The CDR3 runs to 16 residues.

Judged by abundance, this clonotype is medium-sized (0.01 to 0.1%). CDR3 DNA sequence: TGTGCCAGCAGCAGGACAGACAACACTGAAGCTTTCTTT. Translating gives CASSRTDNTEAFF. The chain combines TRBV6-1 with TRBJ1-1, with D possibly TRBD1 on 6 matching bases. With 6 bases removed from V and 2 bases from J, the gap between germline ends came to 10 bases. There are 13 residues in the CDR3. Germline V gives CDR1 MNHNS, CDR2 SASEGT.

In its sample, this clonotype was seen many times. The V call is TRBV23-1, the J call TRBJ2-3; 11 nucleotides match TRBD2. TRBV23-1 has ORF status, its function being uncertain. This CDR3 comprises 18 residues. The V gene end was trimmed by 3 bases and the J gene end by 0 bases; junction bases not matched to a gene: 8. CDR3 residues: CASSHPGTSGPSTDTQYF. The CDR3 nucleotides read TGCGCCAGCAGTCACCCCGGGACTAGCGGACCAAGCACAGATACGCAGTATTTT.

The chain has TRBV10-2 and TRBJ1-1; tentatively, D is TRBD1 (6 bases). Germline CDR1 is WSHSY and CDR2 is SAAADI. This CDR3 contains 14 residues. Trimming shortened V by 2 bases and J by 1 base, and 8 bases separated the two germline ends. CDR3 sequence reads: CASSEAGANTEAFF. CDR3 nucleotides: TGCGCCAGCAGTGAGGCGGGGGCGAACACTGAAGCTTTCTTT.

About this clonotype: The CDR3 does not close with the conserved phenylalanine or tryptophan, likely indicating a read error. The chain couples TRBV6-6 to TRBJ2-1; D possibly uses TRBD1 or TRBD2 (5 bases each). CDR1 and CDR2 (germline): MNHNY, SVGAGI (reference sequence). CDR3 length: 15 residues. Deletions cut 2 bases from V and 6 bases from J, with 14 bases between. The CDR3: CASSYVGALRNEQFS. In DNA, the CDR3 is TGTGCCAGCAGTTACGTCGGGGCCCTTCGCAATGAGCAGTTCTCC.

The genes are TRBV6-1 and TRBJ1-1; a weak D match, TRBD1 (6 bases). CDR1 and CDR2 from the germline V gene are MNHNS and SASEGT. The CDR3 has 14 amino acids. Trimming took off 6 bases at V and 6 bases at J, with 17 bases between the two ends. The CDR3 DNA reads TGTGCCAGCAGGCCCGACCCGGACAGACCTGAAGCTTTCTTT. Protein sequence: CASRPDPDRPEAFF.

The chain employs TRBV7-3 and TRBJ2-4, with TRBD2 identical over 11 bases. The J segment lost 6 bases and the V segment lost 6 bases, leaving 7 bases of the junction unmatched. Germline V gene data show CDR1 as SGHTA and CDR2 as FQGTGA. The CDR3 runs 15 residues. CDR3 DNA sequence: TGTGCCAGCAGTCTTGACGGGACTAGCGGAAACATTCAGTACTTC. This encodes CASSLDGTSGNIQYF.

This clonotype was observed at least ten times. The chain couples TRBV12-3 or TRBV12-4 to TRBJ2-1; unclear D gene. The assigned J gene may be wrong: the sequence end matches TRBJ2-7 better. The CDR3 runs to 14 residues. In DNA, the CDR3 is TGTGCCAGCAGTTATGGAGCGAGCACCTACGAGCAGTACTTC. Amino acids: CASSYGASTYEQYF.

This clonotype was counted only a few times. The genes are TRBV7-3 and TRBJ2-5; the match to TRBD1 covers 7 bases. TRBJ2-7 explains the end of the DNA better; the J call may be wrong. This CDR3 is 14 amino acids long. Germline V gene lookup returns CDR1 SGHTA and CDR2 FQGTGA. CDR3 protein: CASSRQGNSYEQYF. The CDR3, as DNA: TGTGCCAGCAGTAGACAGGGTAACTCCTACGAGCAGTACTTC.

J is TRBJ2-5 and V is TRBV6-1; 11 positions agree with TRBD1. This CDR3 contains 15 residues. Per germline, CDR1 MNHNS and CDR2 SASEGT. J lost 6 bases, V lost 1 base, and 4 bases had no gene match. Written as DNA, the CDR3 is TGTGCCAGCAGTGAAGGGACAGGGGGCGTGCAGACCCAGTACTTC. Protein sequence: CASSEGTGGVQTQYF.

The rearrangement joins TRBV12-3 or TRBV12-4 to TRBJ2-3, with TRBD1 identical over 9 bases. The J call may be mistaken, given a closer DNA end match to TRBJ2-7. The CDR3 extends over 15 amino acids. The CDR3 sequence: CASSPGQGKLHEQYF. CDR3 nucleotide sequence: TGTGCCAGCAGTCCGGGACAGGGAAAGTTGCACGAGCAGTACTTC.

This clonotype was recorded a few times. This sequence joins TRBV6-1 and TRBJ1-5; D is unresolved. The CDR3 has 17 amino acids. Trimming took off 0 bases at V and 2 bases at J, with 14 bases between the two ends. Germline V gene sequence: CDR1 MNHNS, CDR2 SASEGT. Here the CDR3 reads CASSEAAGYTGNQPQHF. CDR3 in DNA: TGTGCCAGCAGTGAAGCAGCCGGCTACACGGGCAATCAGCCCCAGCATTTT.